The TCR beta chain described here comes from a study of blood T cell repertoires in COVID-19. Original data processing: Nucleated cell counts were estimated from reference gene primer amplification. Produced via immunoSEQ multiplex PCR; TCRdb's table is partial and in-frame only. V, J and clone size are taken as reported in that table, and D and trimming were inferred from the DNA itself. The sample contains 150,000 to 200,000 clones, roughly 77% of which appear only once. Clinical history as reported by participants underpinned cohort assignment. The CDR3 runs 17 residues. V lost 5 bases to trimming and J lost 3 bases; unmatched junction nucleotides: 7. The germline V gene encodes CDR1 SGHTA and CDR2 FQGTGA.

The chain carries TRBV7-3 and TRBJ2-6, with 10 bases lining up with TRBD2. This receptor was obtained from a woman aged 50 to 60 with acute COVID-19. Sequenced sample: PBMCs or T cells enriched from blood (not recorded which). The CDR3 loop is CASSKSSGGSGANVLTF. CDR3 nucleotides: TGTGCCAGCAGCAAATCTAGCGGGGGAAGTGGGGCCAACGTCCTGACTTTC. Based on the CDR3 plus reference TRBV7-3 and TRBJ2-6, the full variable domain is GAGVSQTPSNKVTEKGKYVELRCDPISGHTALYWYRQSLGQGPEFLIYFQGTGAADDSGLPNDRFFAVRPEGSVSTLKIQRTERGDSAVYLCASSKSSGGSGANVLTFGAGSRLTVL.